This TCR beta chain is from a study of T cells during gluten challenge in celiac disease (TCRdb year 2017). For the study in its entirety: For 7 challenge participants who showed a significant rise in HLA-DQ:gluten tetramer-binding T cells, paired single-cell TCR sequencing was carried out. During the challenge, blood was drawn at baseline, day 6 and day 14, while duodenal biopsies were taken at baseline and day 14. On the Illumina MiSeq, single-cell libraries were sequenced paired-end 250 bp and bulk libraries were sequenced paired-end 300 bp.

Blood cells were gated as tetramer-binding CD4+ effector-memory gut-homing T cells: CD3+, CD45RA-, CD62L-, integrin beta7+, with lineage markers excluded. Treated celiac disease patients on a gluten-free diet underwent a 14-day oral dietary gluten challenge to study recall of gluten-specific T cells. Sorting was performed on an Aria II cell sorter as single cells, and bulk sorting was additionally performed when tetramer-positive cells were relatively numerous. Peripheral blood mononuclear cells were isolated using Ficoll density gradient centrifugation and were cryopreserved prior to staining. Before tetramer-binding CD4+ T cells were sorted, thawed cells were stained with a pool of PE-conjugated HLA-DQ:gluten tetramers presenting immunodominant gluten epitopes. After HLA-DQ:gluten tetramer staining, the blood samples went through tetramer-based enrichment. Summary of the overall study and its limitations: Increased clonal expansion on day 6 was shown by a lower sample-corrected Shannon diversity of circulating gluten-specific T cells. A peak in circulating gluten-specific T cells was observed on day 6, and the day-6 repertoire appeared to be composed largely of expanded preexisting memory clonotypes. Across the 7 patients, 12-44% of single-cell TCR-alpha/beta clonotypes seen at the latest time point had also been present at baseline, compared with about 52-55% in the bulk data.

The receptor library was made with single-cell sequencing. These reads were obtained on an Illumina MiSeq. Three nested PCRs with multiplexed primers covering all TRA and TRB V genes were used to amplify paired single-cell TCR-alpha and TCR-beta sequences. Processing in the source paper ran as follows. Reads were preprocessed with selected pRESTO steps, and V, D, J genes and CDR3 junctions were assigned with IMGT/HighV-QUEST. Only valid singletons with no more than three chains, each backed by 100 or more reads, were kept as single cells. Clonotypes were defined as identical paired TCR-alpha/beta nucleotide sequences, and negligible cross-contamination was indicated by cross-patient sharing of only around 0.22%. In samples containing more than 20 cells, repertoire diversity was estimated using an undersampling-corrected Shannon index. Using fastp at Q25 and MiXCR, TCRdb reprocessed the public reads and kept productive beta chains. Records with the same CDR3 protein are collapsed into one entry carrying the most frequent genes and DNA. The V and J calls and clone size are TCRdb's, not the authors'. The sample has roughly 200 distinct CDR3 sequences on record, around 35% of them singletons. The ten largest clones represent around 30% of the sample.

This clonotype was seen only a few times. It has no much larger one-base neighbor in the sample; base qualities were not kept. Trimming costs V 0 bases and J 5 bases, and their ends lie 10 bases apart. The germline V gene sets CDR1 to KGHSY and CDR2 to FQNENV. Reading from cysteine to phenylalanine, the CDR3 counts 14 amino acids. The only DNA kept is the CDR3, 42 bases in frame from the first base. This material consisted of gluten-specific CD4+ T cells sorted from blood using tetramers, taken at baseline or on day 6, 14 or 28 of gluten challenge (not recorded which). The receptor's source is a female donor with celiac disease. In this chain, TRBV16 is recombined with TRBJ1-1; tentative D gene TRBD1, with 5 bases matching. The encoded CDR3 is CASSQSGGETEAFF. The bases are TGTGCCAGCAGCCAATCGGGGGGAGAAACTGAAGCTTTCTTT.